This is a list of T cell receptor beta chains from one sample in a study of OX40 agonist ivuxolimab in advanced cancers. Repertoires were generated with immunoSEQ multiplex PCR, while TCRdb's copy carries only in-frame clones and drops some. The sample carries roughly 71,000 clones, around 84% recorded once. Sample: CD4+ or CD8+ T cells sorted from blood, taken in a trial of the OX40 agonist ivuxolimab. These receptors all stem from an adult with an advanced solid tumor such as melanoma, head and neck, liver or kidney cancer. Both conserved end residues are trimmed from each CDR3. The order of the fields is V gene, D gene, J gene, CDR3 protein. The D gene is left open where the match is weak.

v_call: TRBV6-6
d_call: TRBD2
j_call: TRBJ2-1
cdr3_aa: ASSYSTSGGYEQF

v_call: TRBV6-4
d_call: -
j_call: TRBJ1-4
cdr3_aa: ASRAGPDEKLF

v_call: TRBV7-2
d_call: TRBD1
j_call: TRBJ1-1
cdr3_aa: ASSPGQGRTKNTEAF

v_call: TRBV28
d_call: TRBD1
j_call: TRBJ2-6
cdr3_aa: ATLGDRGAGANVLT

v_call: TRBV5-4
d_call: -
j_call: TRBJ2-1
cdr3_aa: ASSIGSPSNEQF

v_call: TRBV19
d_call: -
j_call: TRBJ1-5
cdr3_aa: ASTFQGSNQPQH

v_call: TRBV7-2
d_call: TRBD1
j_call: TRBJ1-5
cdr3_aa: ASSIKTGDQPQH

v_call: TRBV4-2
d_call: TRBD1
j_call: TRBJ1-6
cdr3_aa: ASSQGMGGQGNSPLH

v_call: TRBV7-9
d_call: -
j_call: TRBJ2-3
cdr3_aa: ASSLGLRRGPYRDTQY

v_call: TRBV7-9
d_call: -
j_call: TRBJ1-5
cdr3_aa: ASNMGGGQPQH

v_call: TRBV18
d_call: -
j_call: TRBJ2-5
cdr3_aa: ASSPEGGYQETQY

v_call: TRBV28
d_call: -
j_call: TRBJ1-3
cdr3_aa: ASSSFNRVGGNTIY

v_call: TRBV9
d_call: -
j_call: TRBJ1-3
cdr3_aa: ASSVVVGGGNTIY

v_call: TRBV5-4
d_call: TRBD2
j_call: TRBJ2-1
cdr3_aa: ASSSTSGADNEQF

v_call: TRBV7-2
d_call: -
j_call: TRBJ1-3
cdr3_aa: ASSLVFRNTIY

v_call: TRBV29-1
d_call: -
j_call: TRBJ2-1
cdr3_aa: SAASRGPKYNEQF

v_call: TRBV6-5
d_call: -
j_call: TRBJ2-1
cdr3_aa: ASSTRTEQF

v_call: TRBV5-1
d_call: -
j_call: TRBJ1-4
cdr3_aa: ASSLEGYTNEKLF

v_call: TRBV4-3
d_call: -
j_call: TRBJ2-2
cdr3_aa: ASSQAIRTGELF

v_call: TRBV5-1
d_call: TRBD1
j_call: TRBJ2-7
cdr3_aa: ASSLSPGQGEYEQY

v_call: TRBV27
d_call: -
j_call: TRBJ2-7
cdr3_aa: ASSSPGTNLRYEQY

v_call: TRBV4-3
d_call: -
j_call: TRBJ2-3
cdr3_aa: ASSQDRRTPQY

v_call: TRBV9
d_call: TRBD1
j_call: TRBJ2-2
cdr3_aa: ASSVGQGAYTGELF

v_call: TRBV28
d_call: TRBD1
j_call: TRBJ2-3
cdr3_aa: ASRSGGSGTDTQY

v_call: TRBV29-1
d_call: -
j_call: TRBJ1-1
cdr3_aa: SVPGRQGTEAF

v_call: TRBV5-1
d_call: TRBD2
j_call: TRBJ2-5
cdr3_aa: ASSVPSGETQY